The 3 T cell receptor beta chains below all came from one sample that was sequenced in a study of blood T cell repertoires in COVID-19. The repertoire was sequenced with immunoSEQ multiplex PCR; TCRdb's copy has only in-frame clones and lacks some. The data show 180,000 or so clones, more than 80% seen once. Sequencing input: peripheral blood. The receptors were sampled from a woman aged 55-70 years with acute or convalescent COVID-19.

The rearrangement uses TRBV2 and TRBJ1-1; D is undetermined. Trimming stripped 5 bases from V and 4 bases from J, with 11 bases between. The V gene's germline CDR1 is SNHLY and CDR2 FYNNEI. This CDR3 has 13 residues. CDR3 in DNA: TGTGCCAGCAGTCTCCGACAAAGCACTGAAGCTTTCTTT. Protein product: CASSLRQSTEAFF.

The chain uses TRBV19 and TRBJ2-5; D may be TRBD1 (5 bases). V was clipped by 3 bases and J by 3 bases, with 8 bases between them. CDR3 length: 13 amino acids. Looked up from germline, CDR1 is LNHDA and CDR2 is SQIVND (reference sequence). The CDR3 nucleotides read TGTGCCAGTAGTATTGTCAGGGAAGAGACCCAGTACTTC. It specifies CASSIVREETQYF.

This clone was detected once. The chain has TRBV4-2 and TRBJ2-2, with 9 bases aligning to TRBD2. J lost 6 bases, V lost 3 bases, and 8 bases had no gene match. The CDR3 covers 16 residues. The germline V gene has CDR1 LGHNA and CDR2 YNFKEQ. CDR3 in DNA: TGTGCCAGCAGCCAGTCCGGGACTAGCTTAGCCGGGGAGCTGTTTTTT. Translation gives CASSQSGTSLAGELFF.